These 26 T cell receptor beta chains were all obtained from the same sample, sequenced in a study of a mutant IDH1 vaccine in newly diagnosed glioma listed by TCRdb under 2021. The library was produced with the immunoSEQ multiplex PCR assay. TCRdb carries this immuneACCESS record with in-frame sequences only. Its versions omit some clonotypes, under half of them owing to an unresolved V gene in the studies checked, with the rest unexplained. Counted in this sample were some 59,000 clones; about 88% of them appeared once. 1.5% to 2.5% of the sample lies in the top ten. In light of the paper, this sample's time point label describes: week 11, during vaccination. A 20-mer mutant IDH1 peptide at 300 micrograms in Montanide made up each vaccine dose, which was injected subcutaneously together with topical imiquimod. These receptors' targets are unknown. This specimen consisted of PBMCs, obtained from a glioma patient whose treatment included an IDH1 peptide vaccine. The receptors were gathered from a man aged 40-55 years with glioma.

The rearrangement links TRBV28 to TRBJ2-3; a possible D gene is TRBD2 (6 bases). Germline-derived CDR1 and CDR2 are MDHEN and SYDVKM. Trimming took 4 bases from V and 2 from J, leaving 16 bases between them. CDR3 length: 16 residues. The CDR3 spells CASSSSDYAATDTQYF. In DNA form, the CDR3 reads TGTGCCAGCAGTTCCTCGGACTATGCGGCCACAGATACGCAGTATTTT.

V usage is TRBV18 and J usage is TRBJ1-1; tentative D call: TRBD1 (5 bases). The CDR3 loop spans 11 amino acids. CDR1 and CDR2 (germline): KGHSH, LQKENI. This CDR3 is CEGQGNTEAFF. CDR3 nucleotide sequence: TGTGAGGGGCAGGGGAACACTGAAGCTTTCTTT.

This clone was seen more than once but under ten times. The chain uses TRBV28 and TRBJ1-5; tentative D call: TRBD1 (6 bases). Germline V gene sequence: CDR1 MDHEN, CDR2 SYDVKM. V was trimmed by 5 bases and J by 4 bases, leaving 21 bases between them. CDR3 size: 17 residues. CDR3 region: CASSATGRFTTNQPQHF. CDR3 bases: TGTGCCAGCAGTGCGACAGGCAGATTCACTACTAATCAGCCCCAGCATTTT.

The rearrangement joins TRBV19 to TRBJ1-4; D is uncertain. This CDR3 contains 15 residues. Trimming cost V 4 bases and J 3 bases, with 12 bases left between them. The germline CDR1 and CDR2 sequences are LNHDA and SQIVND (reference sequence). The CDR3 region is CASSKGWASNEKLFF. The CDR3 bases are TGTGCCAGTAGTAAGGGATGGGCATCTAATGAAAAACTGTTTTTT.

V gene TRBV18 combines with J gene TRBJ2-7; the D gene could be TRBD1 or TRBD2 (5 bases each). CDR3 length: 13 residues. The V end lost 5 bases, the J end lost 4 bases, and 12 bases lay between the germline ends. Germline CDR1 reads KGHSH; CDR2 reads LQKENI. The chain's CDR3 is CASSAEDIYEQYF. CDR3 coding DNA: TGTGCCAGCTCAGCGGAGGACATTTACGAGCAGTACTTC.

The chain is built from TRBV18 and TRBJ1-1, with D hard to call. Germline CDR1 reads KGHSH; CDR2 reads LQKENI. Trimming shortened V by 3 bases and J by 3 bases, and 14 bases separated the two germline ends. The CDR3 is 15 residues long. In DNA, the CDR3 is TGTGCCAGCTCACCCCTCGCTTCGGTCGACACTGAAGCTTTCTTT. It is translated as CASSPLASVDTEAFF.

This clone turned up a few times. The chain uses TRBV4-2 and TRBJ1-1, with D perhaps matching TRBD1 (6 bases). V shed 0 bases and J shed 3 bases, with 14 bases lying between them. Germline loops: CDR1 LGHNA, CDR2 YNFKEQ. The CDR3 has 16 residues. The CDR3 here is CASSQDNTGSYTEAFF. In nucleotides, the CDR3 is TGTGCCAGCAGCCAAGATAACACAGGGAGTTACACTGAAGCTTTCTTT.

V usage is TRBV5-1 and J usage is TRBJ2-1; 7 positions match TRBD1. Germline-derived CDR1 and CDR2 are SGHRS and YFSETQ. This CDR3 has 13 residues. After removal of 3 bases from V and 7 bases from J, the junction contained 4 bases not matched to a gene. DNA for the CDR3: TGCGCCAGCAGCTCGCGACAGGGTAATGAGCAGTTCTTC. Translated: CASSSRQGNEQFF.

The chain recombines TRBV7-6 with TRBJ1-1, with D maybe TRBD1 (6 bases). V gave up 1 base and J gave up 5 bases, with 11 bases separating them. Germline assignment: CDR1 SGHVS and CDR2 FNYEAQ. This CDR3 region has 14 residues. The CDR3 sequence: CASSLGARGTEAFF. For the CDR3, the DNA is TGTGCCAGCAGCTTAGGCGCGAGGGGGACTGAAGCTTTCTTT.

The chain combines TRBV5-6 with TRBJ2-4; 8 positions agree with TRBD1. V lost 6 bases, J lost 8 bases, and 13 bases stayed unmatched. Germline CDR1 is SGHDT and CDR2 is YYEEEE. This CDR3 has 15 residues. CDR3 region: CASNGQGAPGDIQYF. The CDR3 DNA reads as TGTGCCAGCAACGGGCAGGGGGCGCCGGGGGACATTCAGTACTTC.

V and J are TRBV7-3 and TRBJ2-5, with 7 bases that match TRBD2. V gave up 4 bases and J gave up 1 base; unmatched junction bases: 6. This CDR3 is 15 amino acids long. Germline V gene data show CDR1 as SGHTA and CDR2 as FQGTGA. The CDR3 DNA reads as TGTGCCAGCAGCTCGCAGGGCGGGAGCCAAGAGACCCAGTACTTC. This translates into CASSSQGGSQETQYF.

The rearrangement joins TRBV5-4 to TRBJ2-1; TRBD1 might be the D (5 bases). Germline CDR1 and CDR2: SGHNT and YYREEE (reference sequence). V was cut by 0 bases and J by 8 bases, with 24 bases left in between. The length of the CDR3 is 18 residues. The CDR3 bases are TGTGCCAGCAGCTTGGCCTATTCGGGCAGGGTAGGTGTGGATGAGCAGTTCTTC. It codes for CASSLAYSGRVGVDEQFF.

V is TRBV19 and J is TRBJ1-2; no reliable D call. CDR1 is LNHDA, CDR2 SQIVND, per germline (reference sequence). V was shortened by 7 bases and J by 0 bases, with 15 bases between the two germline ends. The CDR3 totals 15 residues. The CDR3 DNA sequence: TGTGCCAGTACTAAGGCGGGCAACCCTAACTATGGCTACACCTTC. This sequence encodes CASTKAGNPNYGYTF.

The J gene is TRBJ1-5, the V gene TRBV10-3; 7 bases are a match to TRBD1. After removal of 4 bases from V and 0 bases from J, the junction contained 3 bases not matched to a gene. This CDR3 contains 15 residues. The germline V gene has CDR1 ENHRY and CDR2 SYGVKD. The DNA of the CDR3 is TGTGCCATCAGTGGGGACAGTACTAGCAATCAGCCCCAGCATTTT. It translates to CAISGDSTSNQPQHF.

V and J are TRBV2 and TRBJ2-3; D gene unclear. CDR1 is SNHLY and CDR2 is FYNNEI in the germline V gene. Between the trimmed V and J ends, which lost 4 bases and 4 bases, there was a span of 15 bases. The CDR3 consists of 15 residues. CDR3 loop: CASSVWGFPADTQYF. For the CDR3, the DNA is TGTGCCAGCAGTGTTTGGGGTTTTCCAGCAGATACGCAGTATTTT. The whole variable domain, remainder taken from reference TRBV2 and TRBJ2-3, is EPEVTQTPSHQVTQMGQEVILRCVPISNHLYFYWYRQILGQKVEFLVSFYNNEISEKSEIFDDQFSVERPDGSNFTLKIRSTKLEDSAMYFCASSVWGFPADTQYFGPGTRLTVL.

V and J are TRBV5-1 and TRBJ2-1; the match to TRBD2 covers 11 bases. CDR3 length: 15 residues. The J segment lost 5 bases and the V segment lost 3 bases, leaving 4 bases of the junction unmatched. Germline CDR1 SGHRS, CDR2 YFSETQ. Written as DNA, the CDR3 is TGCGCCAGCAGCTACCGACTAGCGGGAAACAATGAGCAGTTCTTC. Amino acid sequence: CASSYRLAGNNEQFF.

The chain is built from TRBV13 and TRBJ1-2; D gene ambiguous. CDR3 length equals 15 residues. The V and J ends lost 0 bases and 7 bases respectively, with 15 bases between them. CDR1 is PRHDT, CDR2 FYEKMQ, per germline (reference sequence). CDR3 sequence (DNA): TGTGCCAGCAGCTTAGGATCGACCCGGTTCGGTGGCTACACCTTC. Its protein is CASSLGSTRFGGYTF.

V gene TRBV27 combines with J gene TRBJ1-6; D uncertain. Per germline, CDR1 MNHEY and CDR2 SMNVEV (reference sequence). The V gene lost 3 bases and the J gene lost 5 bases, with 8 bases spanning the gap. The length of the CDR3 is 14 residues. CDR3 DNA sequence: TGTGCCAGCAGTTTGACGGGGAATAATTCACCCCTCCACTTT. Protein sequence: CASSLTGNNSPLHF.

The gene calls are TRBV29-1 and TRBJ2-1; D perhaps matches TRBD2 (6 bases). CDR3 size: 14 residues. V was clipped by 7 bases and J by 7 bases, with 20 bases between them. Germline V gene sequence: CDR1 SQVTM, CDR2 ANQGSEA. DNA for the CDR3: TGCAGCGCCACAACGACTAGTGCTATTAATGAGCAGTTCTTC. Translating it yields CSATTTSAINEQFF.

This clone was detected only a few times. The chain carries TRBV15 and TRBJ2-7, with TRBD2 matching 7 bases. CDR1 and CDR2 (germline): LNHNV, YYDKDF (reference sequence). The CDR3 length is 12 residues. The trim removed 6 bases at V and 7 bases at J, leaving 6 bases unmatched. The CDR3 nucleotides read TGTGCCACCAGGGGAGGGGTGAAAGAGCAGTACTTC. Translation: CATRGGVKEQYF.

V and J are TRBV10-3 and TRBJ2-1; D might be TRBD2 (5 bases). Per germline, CDR1 ENHRY and CDR2 SYGVKD. Trimming cost V 10 bases and J 5 bases, with 15 bases left between them. This CDR3 spans 13 amino acids. The CDR3 sequence is CATNPGDHNEQFF. The CDR3 DNA is TGTGCCACGAACCCCGGGGATCACAATGAGCAGTTCTTC.

The chain joins TRBV19 to TRBJ2-3; D unclear. V was trimmed by 3 bases and J by 2 bases, leaving 15 bases between them. Germline V gene lookup returns CDR1 LNHDA and CDR2 SQIVND (reference sequence). The CDR3 spans 16 residues. The CDR3 coding sequence is TGTGCCAGTAGTATTAGGCAGGAAGCTGTCACAGATACGCAGTATTTT. Translated, it gives CASSIRQEAVTDTQYF.

The CDR3 nucleotides read TGCGCCAGCAGCAAAAATCCCTTTCGGGCGGGAGGGAATTACGAGCAGTACTTC. This gives the protein CASSKNPFRAGGNYEQYF. The gene calls are TRBV4-1 and TRBJ2-7, with 9 nucleotides matching TRBD2. Germline lookup yields CDR1 MGHRA and CDR2 YSYEKL. The length of the CDR3 is 18 residues. With V trimmed by 5 bases and J by 4 bases, 18 bases remained unmatched.

This sequence joins TRBV4-1 and TRBJ2-1, with D perhaps TRBD2 (6 bases). Trimming cost V 3 bases and J 12 bases, with 27 bases left between them. The CDR3 is made up of 17 amino acids. Germline values: CDR1 MGHRA, CDR2 YSYEKL. This CDR3 is CASSHAGGKGRVQRQFF. The CDR3 nucleotides are TGCGCCAGCAGCCACGCCGGGGGAAAGGGTCGGGTCCAACGGCAGTTCTTC.

The V call is TRBV11-3, the J call TRBJ2-5; TRBD1 is a possible D gene (5 bases). CDR3 size: 15 residues. Looked up from germline, CDR1 is SGHNT and CDR2 is YENEEA. Between the trimmed V and J ends, which lost 6 bases and 3 bases, there was a span of 17 bases. The CDR3 region is CASSPQGLGKETQYF. In DNA form, the CDR3 reads TGTGCCAGCAGTCCGCAGGGATTGGGGAAAGAGACCCAGTACTTC.

The chain links TRBV28 to TRBJ2-3; TRBD2 is a possible D gene (5 bases). Germline V gene data show CDR1 as MDHEN and CDR2 as SYDVKM. The CDR3 contains 16 residues. Trimming left V 6 bases short and J 2 bases short, with 18 bases between. The CDR3 reads CASSPRVGRHTDTQYF. As DNA, the CDR3 is TGTGCCAGCAGCCCGAGGGTCGGTCGACACACAGATACGCAGTATTTT.